This T cell receptor (beta chain) came from a study of CD8+CD57+ T cells in acquired aplastic anemia. Study overall: Sorted CD4+ plus CD8+ cells gave DNA averaging roughly 3 ug.

The study, taken as a whole, reports: CD8+ Simpson's diversity did not differ significantly between patients and controls.

CDR3 length equals 17 residues. Losses at the gene ends were 7 bases for V and 4 bases for J; bases not matched to a gene: 15. The germline V gene has CDR1 LNHDA and CDR2 SQIVND (reference sequence). With regard to this clonotype: What it recognizes is unknown.

Selection for sequencing was limited to patients who had shown CD8+CD57+ cell expansion by flow cytometry. Genomic DNA constituted the template upon which TCR beta VDJ and CDR3 profiling was performed. TCRdb re-called the reads with MiXCR, one entry per CDR3 protein. The sample has hundreds of thousands of distinct CDR3 sequences, around 32% seen once. The chain couples TRBV19 to TRBJ2-7; 11 positions agree with TRBD1. The specimen was sorted CD4+, CD8+, or CD8+CD57+ T cells (not recorded which) from PBMCs. The clonotype comes from a human donor with aplastic anemia. In DNA, the CDR3 is TGTGCCAGTAAAGCCGGGACAGGGGGAGCCCCGGGGTACGAGCAGTACTTC. Translation gives CASKAGTGGAPGYEQYF.